This TCR beta chain was recovered during a study of blood T cell repertoires in COVID-19. Measured with immunoSEQ multiplex PCR; TCRdb has only the in-frame clones, and not every one. The sample holds over 100,000 clones, 65% to 90% seen once. The V segment lost 4 bases and the J segment 3 bases; nucleotides outside the gene matches: 9. The CDR3 runs 15 residues. CDR1 SGHRS and CDR2 YFSETQ come from the germline V gene. The sequencing input was peripheral blood. This sequence was found in a man aged 80 or over with acute or convalescent COVID-19. The rearrangement joins TRBV5-1 to TRBJ2-7; 8 positions agree with TRBD1. The CDR3 region is CASSPRTGIRYEQYF. For the CDR3, the DNA is TGCGCCAGCAGCCCCCGGACAGGGATCCGCTACGAGCAGTACTTC.